This T cell receptor beta chain is drawn from a study of post-analysis software for immune sequencing data. This clonotype occurred a few times. Its antigen is currently unknown. General study points: When the samples were clustered directly with F measure, those that had been prepared in the same batch showed strong co-clustering.

Each TCR beta cDNA library carried unique molecular identifiers. TCRdb reprocessed the PCR reads via MiXCR and lists one record per CDR3 protein. In the table there are roughly 600,000 distinct CDR3 sequences, 40% to 50% of which are singletons. The specimen sequenced was blood. The TCR was taken from a girl aged 10-17 years with multiple sclerosis.

CDR3 coding DNA: TGTGCCAGCAGTTCCCTAGGATACGAGCAGTACTTC. This codes for CASSSLGYEQYF. The chain uses TRBV27 and TRBJ2-7; D not certain. V was pared by 4 bases and J by 4 bases, with 8 bases between. CDR3 length equals 12 residues. CDR1 is MNHEY and CDR2 is SMNVEV in the germline V gene (reference sequence).